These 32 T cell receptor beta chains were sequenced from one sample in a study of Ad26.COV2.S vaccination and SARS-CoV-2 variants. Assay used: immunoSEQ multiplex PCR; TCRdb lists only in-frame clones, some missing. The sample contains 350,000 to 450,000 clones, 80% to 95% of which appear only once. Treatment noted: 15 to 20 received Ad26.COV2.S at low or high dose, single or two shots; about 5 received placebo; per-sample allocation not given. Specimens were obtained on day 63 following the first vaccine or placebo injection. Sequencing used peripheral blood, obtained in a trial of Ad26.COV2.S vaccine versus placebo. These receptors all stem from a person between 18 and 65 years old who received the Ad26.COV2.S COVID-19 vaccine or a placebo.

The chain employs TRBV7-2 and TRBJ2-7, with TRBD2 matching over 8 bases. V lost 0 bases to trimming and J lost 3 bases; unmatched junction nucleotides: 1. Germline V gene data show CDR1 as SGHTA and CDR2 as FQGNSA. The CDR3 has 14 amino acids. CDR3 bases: TGTGCCAGCAGCTTAGCTAGCGGGGACTACGAGCAGTACTTC. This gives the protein CASSLASGDYEQYF.

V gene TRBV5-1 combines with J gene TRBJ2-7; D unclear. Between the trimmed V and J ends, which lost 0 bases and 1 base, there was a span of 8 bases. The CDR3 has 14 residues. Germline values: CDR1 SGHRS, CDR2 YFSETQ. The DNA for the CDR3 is TGCGCCAGCAGCTTGGAGTACGGGTCCTACGAGCAGTACTTC. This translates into CASSLEYGSYEQYF.

The CDR3 here is CASSRRQGYEKLFF. CDR3 bases: TGTGCCAGCAGTAGGCGGCAAGGGTACGAAAAACTGTTTTTT. The V and J genes are TRBV28 and TRBJ1-4; D not certain. V shed 5 bases and J shed 8 bases, with 15 bases lying between them. The CDR3 is made up of 14 amino acids. Per germline, CDR1 MDHEN and CDR2 SYDVKM.

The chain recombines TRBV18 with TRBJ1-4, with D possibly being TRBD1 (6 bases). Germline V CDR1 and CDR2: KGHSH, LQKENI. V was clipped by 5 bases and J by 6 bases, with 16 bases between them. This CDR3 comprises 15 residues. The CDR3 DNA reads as TGTGCCAGCTCAACACAGGGACTTACGGATGAAAAACTGTTTTTT. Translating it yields CASSTQGLTDEKLFF.

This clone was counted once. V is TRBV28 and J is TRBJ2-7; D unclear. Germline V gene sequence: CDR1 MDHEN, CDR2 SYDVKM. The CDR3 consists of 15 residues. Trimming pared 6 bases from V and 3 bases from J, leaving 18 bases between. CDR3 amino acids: CASSPIVGTYYEQYF. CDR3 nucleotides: TGTGCCAGCAGCCCAATCGTGGGTACCTACTACGAGCAGTACTTC. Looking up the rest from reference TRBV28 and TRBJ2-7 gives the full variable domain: DVKVTQSSRYLVKRTGEKVFLECVQDMDHENMFWYRQDPGLGLRLIYFSYDVKMKEKGDIPEGYSVSREKKERFSLILESASTNQTSMYLCASSPIVGTYYEQYFGPGTRLTVT.

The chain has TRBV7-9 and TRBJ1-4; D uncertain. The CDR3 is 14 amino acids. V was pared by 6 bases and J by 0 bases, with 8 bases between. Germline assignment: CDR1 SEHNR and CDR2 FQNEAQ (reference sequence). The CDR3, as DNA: TGTGCCAGCAGTCTCTTTGCAACTAATGAAAAACTGTTTTTT. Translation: CASSLFATNEKLFF.

The CDR3 DNA follows: TGTGCCAGCAGCTTATTGACGATTGAAGCTTTCTTT. Protein: CASSLLTIEAFF. This chain uses TRBV7-2 with TRBJ1-1, with D uncertain. The germline V gene encodes CDR1 SGHTA and CDR2 FQGNSA. The CDR3 is made up of 12 amino acids. V was pared by 2 bases and J by 7 bases, with 8 bases between.

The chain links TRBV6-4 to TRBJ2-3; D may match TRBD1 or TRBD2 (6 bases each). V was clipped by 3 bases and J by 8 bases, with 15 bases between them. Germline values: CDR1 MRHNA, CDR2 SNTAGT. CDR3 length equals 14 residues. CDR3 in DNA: TGTGCCAGCAGTGAAGGGGGGACTCACGGTACGCAGTATTTT. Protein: CASSEGGTHGTQYF.

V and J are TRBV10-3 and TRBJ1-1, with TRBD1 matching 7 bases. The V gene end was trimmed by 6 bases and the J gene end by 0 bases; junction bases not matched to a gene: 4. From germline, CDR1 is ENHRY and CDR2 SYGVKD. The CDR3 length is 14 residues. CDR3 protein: CAIRPGQMNTEAFF. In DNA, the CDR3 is TGTGCCATCAGACCGGGACAGATGAACACTGAAGCTTTCTTT.

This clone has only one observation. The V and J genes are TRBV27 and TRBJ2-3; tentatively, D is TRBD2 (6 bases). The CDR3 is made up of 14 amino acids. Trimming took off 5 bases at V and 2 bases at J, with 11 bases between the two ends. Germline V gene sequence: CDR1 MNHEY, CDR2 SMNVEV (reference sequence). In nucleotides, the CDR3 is TGTGCCAGCAGTCCCGGGACTTACACAGATACGCAGTATTTT. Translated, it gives CASSPGTYTDTQYF.

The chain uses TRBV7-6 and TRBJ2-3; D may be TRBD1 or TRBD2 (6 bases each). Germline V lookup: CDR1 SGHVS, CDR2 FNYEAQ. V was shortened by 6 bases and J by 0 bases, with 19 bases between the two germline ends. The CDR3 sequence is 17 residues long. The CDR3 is CASRPRGGGTSTDTQYF. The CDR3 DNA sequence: TGTGCCAGCAGACCCCGTGGGGGCGGGACTAGCACAGATACGCAGTATTTT.

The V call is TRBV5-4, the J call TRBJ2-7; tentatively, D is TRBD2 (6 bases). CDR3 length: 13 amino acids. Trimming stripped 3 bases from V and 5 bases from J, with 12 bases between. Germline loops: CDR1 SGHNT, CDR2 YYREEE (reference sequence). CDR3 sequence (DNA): TGTGCCAGCAGCTGGGGAGGACGCAACGAGCAGTACTTC. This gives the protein CASSWGGRNEQYF.

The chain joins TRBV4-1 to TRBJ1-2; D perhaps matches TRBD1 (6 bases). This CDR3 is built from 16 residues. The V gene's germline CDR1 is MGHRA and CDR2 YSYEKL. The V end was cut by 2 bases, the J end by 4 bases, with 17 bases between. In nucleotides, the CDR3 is TGCGCCAGCAGCCAACCCAGGGGTGGCGGAAGCTATGGCTACACCTTC. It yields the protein CASSQPRGGGSYGYTF.

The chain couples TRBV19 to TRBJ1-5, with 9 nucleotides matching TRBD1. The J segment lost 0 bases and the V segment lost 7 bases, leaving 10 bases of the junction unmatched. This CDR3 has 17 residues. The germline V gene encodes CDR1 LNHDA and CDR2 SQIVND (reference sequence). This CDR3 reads CASTRDREGSSNQPQHF. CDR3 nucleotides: TGTGCCAGTACCAGGGACAGGGAGGGCTCTAGCAATCAGCCCCAGCATTTT.

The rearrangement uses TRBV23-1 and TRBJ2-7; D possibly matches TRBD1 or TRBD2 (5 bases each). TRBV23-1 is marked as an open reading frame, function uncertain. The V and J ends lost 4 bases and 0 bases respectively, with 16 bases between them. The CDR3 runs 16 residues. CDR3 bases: TGCGCCAGCAGTCGCCTAGCACAGGACTTCTCCTACGAGCAGTACTTC. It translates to CASSRLAQDFSYEQYF.

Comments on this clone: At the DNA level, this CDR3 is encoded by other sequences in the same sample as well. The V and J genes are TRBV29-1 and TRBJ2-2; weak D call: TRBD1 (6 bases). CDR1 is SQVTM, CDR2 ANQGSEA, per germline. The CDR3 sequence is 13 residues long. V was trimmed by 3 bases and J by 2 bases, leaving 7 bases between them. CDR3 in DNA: TGCAGCGTTGACAGGGGAAACACCGGGGAGCTGTTTTTT. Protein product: CSVDRGNTGELFF.

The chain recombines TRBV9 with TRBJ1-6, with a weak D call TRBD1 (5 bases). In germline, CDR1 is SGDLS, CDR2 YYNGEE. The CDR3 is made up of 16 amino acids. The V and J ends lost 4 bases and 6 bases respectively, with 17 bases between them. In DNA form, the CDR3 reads TGTGCCAGCAGCCTCCGGGGGACCGGCTTTAATTCACCCCTCCACTTT. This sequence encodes CASSLRGTGFNSPLHF.

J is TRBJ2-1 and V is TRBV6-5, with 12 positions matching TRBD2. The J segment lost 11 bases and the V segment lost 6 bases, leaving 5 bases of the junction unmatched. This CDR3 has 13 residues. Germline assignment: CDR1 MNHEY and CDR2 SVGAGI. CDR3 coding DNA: TGTGCCAGCAGCCCCGGACTAGCGGGGCAGCAGTTCTTC. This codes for CASSPGLAGQQFF.

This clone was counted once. This CDR3 reads CASSQDPGGFQPQHF. The CDR3, as DNA: TGTGCCAGCAGCCAAGACCCTGGGGGCTTTCAGCCCCAGCATTTT. This sequence joins TRBV3-1 (or the pseudogene TRBV3-2) and TRBJ1-5, with D perhaps TRBD1 (6 bases). This CDR3 comprises 15 residues. Germline V gene data show CDR1 as LGHDT and CDR2 as YNNKEL (reference sequence). With 0 bases removed from V and 6 bases from J, the gap between germline ends came to 12 bases.

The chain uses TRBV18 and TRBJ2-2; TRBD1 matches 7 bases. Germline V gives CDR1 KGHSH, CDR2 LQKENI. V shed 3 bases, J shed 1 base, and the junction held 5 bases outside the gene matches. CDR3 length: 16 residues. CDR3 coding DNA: TGTGCCAGCTCACCGCAGGGACAGCTGAACACCGGGGAGCTGTTTTTT. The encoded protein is CASSPQGQLNTGELFF. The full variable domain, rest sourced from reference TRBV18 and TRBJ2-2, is NAGVMQNPRHLVRRRGQEARLRCSPMKGHSHVYWYRQLPEEGLKFMVYLQKENIIDESGMPKERFSAEFPKEGPSILRIQQVVRGDSAAYFCASSPQGQLNTGELFFGEGSRLTVL.

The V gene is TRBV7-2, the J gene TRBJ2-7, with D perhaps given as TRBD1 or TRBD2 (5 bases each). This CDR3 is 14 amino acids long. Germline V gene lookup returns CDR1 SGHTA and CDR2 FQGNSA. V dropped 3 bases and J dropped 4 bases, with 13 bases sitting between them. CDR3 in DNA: TGTGCCAGCAGCTTCTGGGGGTTTGGGTACGAGCAGTACTTC. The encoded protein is CASSFWGFGYEQYF.

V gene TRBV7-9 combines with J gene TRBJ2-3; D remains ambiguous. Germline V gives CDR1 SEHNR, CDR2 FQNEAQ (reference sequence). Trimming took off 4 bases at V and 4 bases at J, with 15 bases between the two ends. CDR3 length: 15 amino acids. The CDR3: CASSSSNPPPDTQYF. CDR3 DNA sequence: TGTGCCAGCAGCTCGTCGAACCCTCCGCCAGATACGCAGTATTTT. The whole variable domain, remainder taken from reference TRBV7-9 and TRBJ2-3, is DTGVSQNPRHKITKRGQNVTFRCDPISEHNRLYWYRQTLGQGPEFLTYFQNEAQLEKSRLLSDRFSAERPKGSFSTLEIQRTEQGDSAMYLCASSSSNPPPDTQYFGPGTRLTVL.

The CDR3 sequence is CASSVGSSNYGYTF. The CDR3 DNA sequence: TGTGCCAGCAGCGTAGGTTCTTCCAACTATGGCTACACCTTC. The V gene is TRBV9, the J gene TRBJ1-2; D gene ambiguous. The CDR3 totals 14 residues. The germline V gene encodes CDR1 SGDLS and CDR2 YYNGEE. Trimming pared 0 bases from V and 2 bases from J, leaving 8 bases between.

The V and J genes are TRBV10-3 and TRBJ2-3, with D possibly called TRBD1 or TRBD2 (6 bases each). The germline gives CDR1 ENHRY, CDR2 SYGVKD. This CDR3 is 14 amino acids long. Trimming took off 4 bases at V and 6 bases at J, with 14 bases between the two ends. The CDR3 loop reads CAISVGGQSDTQYF. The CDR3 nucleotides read TGTGCCATCAGTGTGGGGGGACAATCGGATACGCAGTATTTT.

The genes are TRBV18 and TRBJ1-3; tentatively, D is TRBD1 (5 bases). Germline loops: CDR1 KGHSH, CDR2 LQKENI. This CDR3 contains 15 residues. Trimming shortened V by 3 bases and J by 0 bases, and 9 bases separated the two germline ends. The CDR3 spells CASSPGRGSGNTIYF. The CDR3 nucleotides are TGTGCCAGCTCACCGGGACGGGGCTCTGGAAACACCATATATTTT.

CDR3 bases: TGTGCCACCAGGGACAGGGGTAACTATGAGCAGTTCTTC. Translation: CATRDRGNYEQFF. The chain combines TRBV15 with TRBJ2-1; 9 nucleotides match TRBD1. Germline V lookup: CDR1 LNHNV, CDR2 YYDKDF (reference sequence). This CDR3 region has 13 residues. V shed 6 bases, J shed 8 bases, and the junction held 5 bases outside the gene matches.

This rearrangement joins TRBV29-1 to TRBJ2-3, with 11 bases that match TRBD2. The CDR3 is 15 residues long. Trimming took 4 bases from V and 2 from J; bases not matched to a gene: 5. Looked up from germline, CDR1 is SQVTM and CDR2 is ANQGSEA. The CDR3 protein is CSVVASGGPTDTQYF. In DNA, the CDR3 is TGCAGCGTTGTCGCTAGCGGGGGGCCCACAGATACGCAGTATTTT.

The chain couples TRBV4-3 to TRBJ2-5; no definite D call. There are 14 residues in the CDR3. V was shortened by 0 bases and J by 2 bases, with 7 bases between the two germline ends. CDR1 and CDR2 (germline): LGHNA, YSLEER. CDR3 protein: CASSQEPAQETQYF. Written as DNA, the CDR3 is TGCGCCAGCAGCCAAGAACCAGCTCAAGAGACCCAGTACTTC.

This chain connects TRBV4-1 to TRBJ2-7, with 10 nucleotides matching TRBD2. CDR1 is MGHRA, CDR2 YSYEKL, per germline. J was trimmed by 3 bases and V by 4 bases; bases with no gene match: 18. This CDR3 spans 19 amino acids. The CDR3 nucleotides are TGCGCCAGCAGCCCAAGAAGTTCTAGGCTAGCGGGGGCTTTCTACGAGCAGTACTTC. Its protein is CASSPRSSRLAGAFYEQYF.

Here the CDR3 DNA reads TGTGCCAGCCATCGGCAGGCAATGGGACAGCCCCAGCATTTT. Amino acid sequence: CASHRQAMGQPQHF. J is TRBJ1-5 and V is TRBV28; no firm D call. The V end was cut by 8 bases, the J end by 7 bases, with 18 bases between. The CDR3 is made up of 14 amino acids. The germline V gene has CDR1 MDHEN and CDR2 SYDVKM.

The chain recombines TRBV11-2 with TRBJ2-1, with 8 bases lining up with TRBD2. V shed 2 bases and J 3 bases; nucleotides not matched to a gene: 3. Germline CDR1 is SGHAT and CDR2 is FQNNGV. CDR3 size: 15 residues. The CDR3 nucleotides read TGTGCCAGCAGCTTAATAGCGGGGAACTACAATGAGCAGTTCTTC. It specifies CASSLIAGNYNEQFF.

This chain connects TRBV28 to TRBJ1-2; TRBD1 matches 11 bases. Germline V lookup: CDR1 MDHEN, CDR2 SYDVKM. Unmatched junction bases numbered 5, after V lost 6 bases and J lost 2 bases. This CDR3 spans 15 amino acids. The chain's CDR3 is CASSGTGGRNYGYTF. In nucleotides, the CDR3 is TGTGCCAGCAGCGGGACAGGGGGTAGAAACTATGGCTACACCTTC.